This T cell receptor (beta chain) was captured by sequencing in a study of vaccination and CD4 T cells after COVID-19. Concerning this clonotype: Its antigen remains unidentified.

CDR1 SEHNR and CDR2 FQNEAQ come from the germline V gene (reference sequence). Trimming took 2 bases from V and 4 from J; bases not matched to a gene: 19. The CDR3 totals 19 residues. Treatment: roughly 10-day PBMC culture with coronavirus spike peptide pools or control peptides (ViraFEST assay). ViraFEST enlarged antigen-specific T cell populations with peptide pools and afterwards sequenced TCRs. Half the medium was exchanged for fresh IL-2 medium on days 3 and 7. Sequence data for DNA of cultured CD4+ T cells were generated by the Oncomine TCR Beta short-read assay. TCRdb re-called the PCR reads through MiXCR, storing one row per CDR3 protein. The profile shows roughly 19,000 distinct CDR3 sequences, less than 60% of them singletons.

The gene calls are TRBV7-9 and TRBJ1-2; TRBD1 matches 7 bases. The material was CD4+ T cells from blood, cultured in vitro, obtained after SARS-CoV-2 vaccination. This sequence originates from a human donor who had recovered from COVID-19. The CDR3 region has the DNA TGTGCCAGCAGCTTAACCTCACAGGGGACCCGGAGTAGGCCCTATGGCTACACCTTC. Protein: CASSLTSQGTRSRPYGYTF.